The clone carrying this T cell receptor beta chain was detected many times. Amplified TCR beta CDR3 regions came from RNA transcripts. With the HTBI primer set, the TCR CDR3 went through a first round of RT-PCR. TCRdb re-called the multiplex PCR reads through MiXCR, storing one row per CDR3 protein. The data contain roughly 750,000 distinct CDR3 sequences, roughly 17% of them singletons. The source of the sample is a study of T cells in Graves' hyperthyroidism and ophthalmopathy. The germline V gene has CDR1 SGHRS and CDR2 YFSETQ. Between the trimmed V and J ends, which lost 4 bases and 2 bases, there was a span of 14 bases. The CDR3 is made up of 15 amino acids.

Sequencing was done on a sample of blood. The TCR originated in a man between 18 and 35 years old with Graves' hyperthyroidism. This chain uses TRBV5-1 with TRBJ2-3, with D tentatively TRBD2 (6 bases). The CDR3 loop is CASSRSSAYTDTQYF. The CDR3 DNA reads as TGCGCCAGCAGCCGGTCTAGCGCTTACACAGATACGCAGTATTTT. The full variable domain, with the rest looked up from reference TRBV5-1 and TRBJ2-3, is KAGVTQTPRYLIKTRGQQVTLSCSPISGHRSVSWYQQTPGQGLQFLFEYFSETQRNKGNFPGRFSGRQFSNSRSEMNVSTLELGDSALYLCASSRSSAYTDTQYFGPGTRLTVL.